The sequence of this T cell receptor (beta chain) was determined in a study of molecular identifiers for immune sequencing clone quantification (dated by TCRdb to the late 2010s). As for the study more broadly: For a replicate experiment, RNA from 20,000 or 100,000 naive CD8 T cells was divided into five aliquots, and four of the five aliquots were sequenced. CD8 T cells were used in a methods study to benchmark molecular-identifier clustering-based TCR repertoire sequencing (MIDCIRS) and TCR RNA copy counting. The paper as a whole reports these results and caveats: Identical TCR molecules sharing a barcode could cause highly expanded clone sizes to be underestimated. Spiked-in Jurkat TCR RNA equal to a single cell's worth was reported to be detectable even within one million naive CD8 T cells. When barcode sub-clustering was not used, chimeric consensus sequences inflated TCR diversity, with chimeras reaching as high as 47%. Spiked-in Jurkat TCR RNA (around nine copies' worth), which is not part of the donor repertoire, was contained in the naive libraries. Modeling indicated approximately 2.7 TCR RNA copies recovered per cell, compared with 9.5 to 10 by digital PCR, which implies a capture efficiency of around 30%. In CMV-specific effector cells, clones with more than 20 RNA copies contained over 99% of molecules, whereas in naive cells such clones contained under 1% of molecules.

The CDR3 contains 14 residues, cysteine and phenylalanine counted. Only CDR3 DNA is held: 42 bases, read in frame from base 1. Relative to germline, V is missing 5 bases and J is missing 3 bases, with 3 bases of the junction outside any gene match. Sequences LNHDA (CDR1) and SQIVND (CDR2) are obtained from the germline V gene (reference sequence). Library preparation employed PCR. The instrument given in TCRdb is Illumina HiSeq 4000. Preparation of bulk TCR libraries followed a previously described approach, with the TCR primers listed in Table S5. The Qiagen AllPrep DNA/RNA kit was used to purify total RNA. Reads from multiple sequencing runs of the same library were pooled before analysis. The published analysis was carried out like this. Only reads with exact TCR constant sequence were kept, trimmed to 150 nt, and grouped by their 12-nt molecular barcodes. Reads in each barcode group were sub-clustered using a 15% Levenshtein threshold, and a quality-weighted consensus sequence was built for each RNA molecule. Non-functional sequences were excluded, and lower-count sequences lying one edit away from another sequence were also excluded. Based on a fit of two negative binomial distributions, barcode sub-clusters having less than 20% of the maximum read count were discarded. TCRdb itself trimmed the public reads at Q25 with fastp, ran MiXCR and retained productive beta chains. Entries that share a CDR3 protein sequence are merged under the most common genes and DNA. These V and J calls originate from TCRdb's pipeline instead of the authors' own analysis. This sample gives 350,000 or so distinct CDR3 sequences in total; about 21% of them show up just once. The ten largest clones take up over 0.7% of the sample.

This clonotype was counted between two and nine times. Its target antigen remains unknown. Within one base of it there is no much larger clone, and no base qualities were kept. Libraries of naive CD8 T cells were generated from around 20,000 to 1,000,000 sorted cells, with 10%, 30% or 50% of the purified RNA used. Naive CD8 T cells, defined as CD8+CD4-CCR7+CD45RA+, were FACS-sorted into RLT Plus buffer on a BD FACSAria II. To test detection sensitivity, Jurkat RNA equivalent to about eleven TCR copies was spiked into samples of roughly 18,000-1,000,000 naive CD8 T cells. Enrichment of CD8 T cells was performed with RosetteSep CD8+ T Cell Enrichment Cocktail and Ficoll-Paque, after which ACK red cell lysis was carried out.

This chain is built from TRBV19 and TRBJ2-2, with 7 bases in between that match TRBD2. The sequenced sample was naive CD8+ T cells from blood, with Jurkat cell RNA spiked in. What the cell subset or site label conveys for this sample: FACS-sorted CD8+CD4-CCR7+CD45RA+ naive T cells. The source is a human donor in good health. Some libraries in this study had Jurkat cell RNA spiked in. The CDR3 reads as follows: CASSGGGYTGELFF. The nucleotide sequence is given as TGTGCCAGTAGTGGGGGGGGGTACACCGGGGAGCTGTTTTTT. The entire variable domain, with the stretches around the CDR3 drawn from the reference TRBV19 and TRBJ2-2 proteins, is DGGITQSPKYLFRKEGQNVTLSCEQNLNHDAMYWYRQDPGQGLRLIYYSQIVNDFQKGDIAEGYSVSREKKESFPLTVTSAQKNPTAFYLCASSGGGYTGELFFGEGSRLTVL.